The 26 T cell receptor beta chains listed next were all sequenced from one sample in a study of OX40 agonist ivuxolimab in advanced cancers. The data were produced by immunoSEQ multiplex PCR, yet TCRdb's version contains in-frame clones alone and is incomplete. The data show 65,000 to 75,000 clones, with 85% seen just once and around 2% held by the top ten. The sample consisted of CD4+ or CD8+ T cells sorted from blood, taken in a trial of the OX40 agonist ivuxolimab. These receptors came from an adult with an advanced solid tumor such as melanoma, head and neck, liver or kidney cancer.

The chain is built from TRBV7-8 and TRBJ2-1, with TRBD2 matching 7 bases. Germline V gene sequence: CDR1 SGHVS, CDR2 FQNEAQ. The V and J ends lost 4 bases and 8 bases, in that order; junction bases with no gene match: 11. This CDR3 has 15 residues. The CDR3 DNA follows: TGTGCCAGCAGCTCCCACGAGGCGGGAGCACATGAGCAGTTCTTC. Protein sequence: CASSSHEAGAHEQFF.

This sequence joins TRBV29-1 and TRBJ2-1, with TRBD2 matching over 14 bases. Germline assignment: CDR1 SQVTM and CDR2 ANQGSEA. This CDR3 comprises 15 residues. V shed 4 bases and J 9 bases; nucleotides not matched to a gene: 8. The CDR3 coding sequence is TGCAGCGTTGGGACTAGCGGGAGGCCGGGGGGTGAGCAGTTCTTC. Residues: CSVGTSGRPGGEQFF.

The chain is built from TRBV7-8 and TRBJ2-3, with 8 bases fitting TRBD2. Germline-derived CDR1 and CDR2 are SGHVS and FQNEAQ. The CDR3 extends over 14 amino acids. Germline trimming cut 1 base from V and 7 bases from J; bases unmatched to any gene: 4. CDR3 loop: CASSLGREGYTQYF. The DNA of the CDR3 is TGTGCCAGCAGCTTAGGACGGGAGGGCTATACGCAGTATTTT.

The chain carries TRBV30 and TRBJ1-3; tentatively, D is TRBD1 (5 bases). V shed 2 bases and J shed 5 bases, with 13 bases lying between them. CDR1 is GTSNPN, CDR2 SVGIG, per germline (reference sequence). There are 14 residues in the CDR3. For the CDR3, the DNA is TGTGCCTGGAGTAGTTGGGGCGGGCGAAACACCATATATTTT. Translation gives CAWSSWGGRNTIYF.

This rearrangement joins TRBV6-1 to TRBJ1-3; D remains unclear. The CDR3 consists of 13 residues. Germline V CDR1 and CDR2: MNHNS, SASEGT. V was trimmed by 6 bases and J by 7 bases, leaving 13 bases between them. CDR3 loop: CASRLLGDNTIYF. The CDR3 region has the DNA TGTGCCAGCAGGCTTCTTGGGGATAACACCATATATTTT.

This chain links TRBV29-1 with TRBJ2-7; D is possibly TRBD2 (6 bases). From germline, CDR1 is SQVTM and CDR2 ANQGSEA. The CDR3 totals 14 residues. Trimming shortened V by 6 bases and J by 0 bases, and 15 bases separated the two germline ends. CDR3 loop: CSVELGRGSYEQYF. DNA for the CDR3: TGCAGCGTCGAGCTTGGGCGGGGCTCCTACGAGCAGTACTTC.

The chain uses TRBV5-1 and TRBJ2-3; TRBD1 is a possible D gene (5 bases). Germline CDR1 and CDR2: SGHRS and YFSETQ. CDR3 length: 15 residues. Trimming stripped 0 bases from V and 5 bases from J, with 13 bases between. CDR3 bases: TGCGCCAGCAGCTTGGCCGTGACAGAGCAAGATACGCAGTATTTT. It encodes CASSLAVTEQDTQYF.

This clone was seen more than once but under ten times. The chain is built from TRBV5-1 and TRBJ2-3; the D is unclear. The germline V and J ends were trimmed by 0 bases and 2 bases, with 7 bases remaining between them. The CDR3 is 14 residues long. Per germline, CDR1 SGHRS and CDR2 YFSETQ. The CDR3 loop reads CASSLAQYTDTQYF. Written as DNA, the CDR3 is TGCGCCAGCAGCTTGGCGCAGTACACAGATACGCAGTATTTT.

The gene calls are TRBV19 and TRBJ1-3; TRBD1 matches at 7 bases. Germline V gene lookup returns CDR1 LNHDA and CDR2 SQIVND (reference sequence). Trimming took 7 bases from V and 0 from J; bases not matched to a gene: 6. The CDR3 has 15 residues. CDR3 sequence: CASNKGARSGNTIYF. The CDR3, as DNA: TGTGCCAGTAATAAGGGGGCGCGCTCTGGAAACACCATATATTTT.

The table lists this clone with a few counts. The V and J genes are TRBV7-9 and TRBJ1-2; D gene ambiguous. CDR1 and CDR2 from the germline V gene are SEHNR and FQNEAQ (reference sequence). The ends were cut back, 2 bases at V and 0 bases at J, with 10 bases in the middle. The CDR3 sequence is 15 residues long. As DNA, the CDR3 is TGTGCCAGCAGCTTAAAGGGATCTGCTAACTATGGCTACACCTTC. This codes for CASSLKGSANYGYTF.

This chain joins TRBV18 and TRBJ2-7; D may be TRBD1 (5 bases). Trimming cost V 5 bases and J 6 bases, with 14 bases left between them. CDR3 length: 13 residues. Per the germline V gene, CDR1 is KGHSH and CDR2 is LQKENI. The CDR3 DNA reads as TGTGCCAGCTCAAAACCCACAGGTTTCGAGCAGTACTTC. Translation: CASSKPTGFEQYF.

This chain links TRBV2 with TRBJ1-2; D may be TRBD1 (5 bases). The CDR3 contains 13 residues. Germline-derived CDR1 and CDR2 are SNHLY and FYNNEI. V dropped 3 bases and J dropped 6 bases, with 11 bases sitting between them. The CDR3 is CASSDGREDGYTF. CDR3 in DNA: TGTGCCAGCAGTGACGGCAGGGAGGATGGCTACACCTTC.

This clone has just one count. This chain uses TRBV2 with TRBJ2-3; D is undetermined. The CDR3 contains 14 residues. The V end was cut by 6 bases, the J end by 1 base, with 11 bases between. Looked up from germline, CDR1 is SNHLY and CDR2 is FYNNEI. The CDR3 reads CASRPPWGTDTQYF. The CDR3 DNA sequence: TGTGCCAGCAGGCCGCCCTGGGGCACAGATACGCAGTATTTT.

The chain is built from TRBV7-2 and TRBJ2-3; 9 bases agree with TRBD1. The CDR3 runs 17 residues. V shed 4 bases, J shed 3 bases, and the junction held 11 bases outside the gene matches. Germline loops: CDR1 SGHTA, CDR2 FQGNSA. This CDR3 is CASSYLTGQGLTDTQYF. The CDR3 DNA sequence: TGTGCCAGCAGCTACCTTACGGGACAGGGATTGACAGATACGCAGTATTTT.

The chain is built from TRBV30 and TRBJ2-4, with TRBD1 matching over 10 bases. V shed 3 bases and J 8 bases; nucleotides not matched to a gene: 10. The CDR3 is 15 amino acids. The germline V gene has CDR1 GTSNPN and CDR2 SVGIG (reference sequence). The DNA for the CDR3 is TGTGCCTGGAGCCTTCGGGGACAGGGGAGAGACATTCAGTACTTC. Its translation: CAWSLRGQGRDIQYF.

This chain joins TRBV7-9 and TRBJ2-7; 9 nucleotides agree with TRBD2. The CDR3 has 15 amino acids. CDR1 is SEHNR, CDR2 FQNEAQ, per germline (reference sequence). V was pared by 0 bases and J by 2 bases, with 2 bases of the junction left unmatched. In DNA form, the CDR3 reads TGTGCCAGCAGCTTAGCTAGCGGGGGTACCTACGAGCAGTACTTC. This sequence encodes CASSLASGGTYEQYF.

J is TRBJ1-5 and V is TRBV5-6; 8 bases map to TRBD1. CDR1 and CDR2 from the germline V gene are SGHDT and YYEEEE. The CDR3 has 15 amino acids. The J segment lost 3 bases and the V segment lost 4 bases, leaving 6 bases of the junction unmatched. The CDR3 region is CASSQTGEYNQPQHF. The CDR3 DNA reads as TGTGCCAGCAGCCAGACAGGGGAGTACAATCAGCCCCAGCATTTT.

The CDR3 region is CSVIDGMNTEAFF. The CDR3 DNA follows: TGCAGCGTAATAGACGGAATGAACACTGAAGCTTTCTTT. This sequence joins TRBV29-1 and TRBJ1-1; D gene uncertain. Deletions cut 6 bases from V and 0 bases from J, with 11 bases between. The V gene's germline CDR1 is SQVTM and CDR2 ANQGSEA. The CDR3 is 13 amino acids.

V is TRBV7-6 and J is TRBJ2-5; no clear D gene. Germline lookup yields CDR1 SGHVS and CDR2 FNYEAQ. With 3 bases removed from V and 2 bases from J, the gap between germline ends came to 7 bases. The CDR3 sequence is 13 residues long. The CDR3 reads CASSFENQETQYF. CDR3 nucleotides: TGTGCCAGCAGCTTCGAAAATCAAGAGACCCAGTACTTC.

V usage is TRBV5-4 and J usage is TRBJ2-1; no clear D gene. The CDR3 totals 15 residues. Germline V CDR1 and CDR2: SGHNT, YYREEE (reference sequence). V shed 1 base and J shed 4 bases, with 12 bases lying between them. The CDR3 spells CASSLLASSYNEQFF. The CDR3 nucleotides read TGTGCCAGCAGCTTGTTGGCTAGTAGTTACAATGAGCAGTTCTTC.

J is TRBJ1-2 and V is TRBV5-4, with 8 bases that match TRBD1. The ends lost 7 bases at V and 4 bases at J; junction bases unmatched: 12. The CDR3 is 15 amino acids. CDR1 is SGHNT, CDR2 YYREEE, per germline (reference sequence). The CDR3 region has the DNA TGTGCCAGCGAAGAGTGGGGACAGGTATCCTATGGCTACACCTTC. Its protein product is CASEEWGQVSYGYTF. Full variable domain (rest looked up from reference TRBV5-4 and TRBJ1-2): ETGVTQSPTHLIKTRGQQVTLRCSSQSGHNTVSWYQQALGQGPQFIFQYYREEENGRGNFPPRFSGLQFPNYSSELNVNALELDDSALYLCASEEWGQVSYGYTFGSGTRLTVV.

The chain carries TRBV28 and TRBJ1-2; TRBD1 might be the D (5 bases). Germline values: CDR1 MDHEN, CDR2 SYDVKM. The ends were cut back, 5 bases at V and 11 bases at J, with 21 bases in the middle. This CDR3 is built from 14 residues. In DNA, the CDR3 is TGTGCCAGCAGTCCAGCCGGGACCGTGCTCGGGTACACCTTC. Protein product: CASSPAGTVLGYTF.

V usage is TRBV7-2 and J usage is TRBJ2-6, with D perhaps TRBD2 (6 bases). Deletions cut 7 bases from V and 2 bases from J, with 18 bases between. Germline CDR1 and CDR2: SGHTA and FQGNSA. There are 17 residues in the CDR3. The DNA of the CDR3 is TGTGCCAGCAACCCAGGAGGGAGAAGGACTGGGGCCAACGTCCTGACTTTC. It codes for CASNPGGRRTGANVLTF.

This chain's CDR3 is CASSIPGGYKGEQYF. DNA for the CDR3: TGTGCCAGTAGTATCCCCGGTGGATATAAGGGCGAGCAGTACTTC. The rearrangement uses TRBV19 and TRBJ2-7, with D unresolved. This CDR3 is built from 15 residues. Trimming cost V 3 bases and J 6 bases, with 18 bases left between them. Germline V gene sequence: CDR1 LNHDA, CDR2 SQIVND (reference sequence).

V gene TRBV28 combines with J gene TRBJ2-2, with D tentatively TRBD1 (5 bases). Trimming shortened V by 2 bases and J by 4 bases, and 14 bases separated the two germline ends. This CDR3 comprises 16 residues. Looked up from germline, CDR1 is MDHEN and CDR2 is SYDVKM. The CDR3 protein is CASSLGGATVTGELFF. The CDR3, as DNA: TGTGCCAGCAGTTTAGGTGGGGCGACGGTCACCGGGGAGCTGTTTTTT. The full variable domain, rest sourced from reference TRBV28 and TRBJ2-2, is DVKVTQSSRYLVKRTGEKVFLECVQDMDHENMFWYRQDPGLGLRLIYFSYDVKMKEKGDIPEGYSVSREKKERFSLILESASTNQTSMYLCASSLGGATVTGELFFGEGSRLTVL.

This clone was seen just once. Here the CDR3 reads CASLGSSYNSPLHF. The CDR3 region has the DNA TGTGCCAGCTTGGGGAGCTCCTATAATTCACCCCTCCACTTT. The J gene is TRBJ1-6, the V gene TRBV28; unclear D gene. CDR1 and CDR2 (germline): MDHEN, SYDVKM. The CDR3 has 14 amino acids. V gave up 8 bases and J gave up 0 bases, with 8 bases separating them.